The 3 T cell receptor beta chains given below trace back to one sample, sequenced in a study of blood T cell repertoires in COVID-19. Measured with immunoSEQ multiplex PCR; TCRdb has only the in-frame clones, and not every one. The sample records 220,000 or so clones, more than 65% being singletons. Sequencing was done on a sample of peripheral blood. These receptors were taken from a woman aged 55 to 70 with acute or convalescent COVID-19.

The chain employs TRBV5-1 and TRBJ2-3; 9 nucleotides match TRBD1. This CDR3 region has 15 residues. Germline CDR1 SGHRS, CDR2 YFSETQ. V was clipped by 4 bases and J by 4 bases; unmatched bases: 7. In nucleotides, the CDR3 is TGCGCCAGCAGCGCAATGGGACAGGGTGCAGATACGCAGTATTTT. This gives the protein CASSAMGQGADTQYF.

The chain couples TRBV2 to TRBJ1-2; D ambiguous. V was trimmed by 6 bases and J by 3 bases, leaving 14 bases between them. This CDR3 region has 14 residues. CDR1 and CDR2 (germline): SNHLY, FYNNEI. CDR3 residues: CASSVPRTDYGYTF. DNA for the CDR3: TGTGCCAGCAGCGTTCCGAGGACTGACTATGGCTACACCTTC.

This clone was observed a few times. The chain uses TRBV27 and TRBJ2-7; tentative D call: TRBD1 (7 bases). The V gene lost 5 bases and the J gene lost 0 bases, with 17 bases spanning the gap. Germline V gene sequence: CDR1 MNHEY, CDR2 SMNVEV (reference sequence). The CDR3 spans 16 residues. Written as DNA, the CDR3 is TGTGCCAGCAGTCCCCGGGGGACAGCCACCTCCTACGAGCAGTACTTC. It encodes CASSPRGTATSYEQYF.